This TCR beta chain originates from a study of CD8+ T cells in alopecia areata. Treatment here: oral pan-JAK inhibitor, 5-10 mg twice daily. The sequencing template was cDNA reverse transcribed from extracted RNA. Some clones are missing from TCRdb's copy, which holds only in-frame ones; the method was immunoSEQ multiplex PCR. The table lists 200,000 to 250,000 clones, 64% of them singletons. The CDR3 is 13 residues long. Germline values: CDR1 SGHRS, CDR2 YFSETQ. With V trimmed by 7 bases and J by 1 base, 4 bases remained unmatched. Sequencing was performed on CD4+ T cells sorted from blood, taken at week 4, from a patient treated with tofacitinib. The chain uses TRBV5-1 and TRBJ2-5; TRBD1 matches 7 bases. This TCR was recovered from a human donor with alopecia areata. CDR3 loop: CASRQGPQETQYF. CDR3 bases: TGCGCCAGCCGACAGGGCCCCCAAGAGACCCAGTACTTC.